The next 10 T cell receptor beta chains were all read from a single sample in a study of naive and memory T cell subsets. General study findings and limits: Naive repertoires, especially CD8, held a few larger clonotypes, possibly memory cells re-expressing CD45RA.

An equimolar mix of two oligonucleotides served as the beta constant-region primer for TRBC1 and TRBC2. Four rounds of PCR amplified the ligated cDNA using nested alpha and beta constant-region primers plus SP2. TCRdb used MiXCR to reprocess the UMI-ligation and nested PCR reads, holding one entry per CDR3 protein. This sample has 150,000 or so distinct CDR3 sequences; about 20% occur once, and the top ten carry 0.11%. These TCRs are of unknown antigen specificity. Sequences were obtained from naive CD4+ T cells from blood. The receptors come from a human donor in good health.

This chain connects TRBV28 to TRBJ2-7; D remains unclear. Trimming left V 7 bases short and J 4 bases short, with 14 bases between. The V gene's germline CDR1 is MDHEN and CDR2 SYDVKM. The length of the CDR3 is 13 residues. CDR3 protein: CASTRGRLYEQYF. CDR3 DNA: TGTGCCAGCACGCGAGGAAGGTTATACGAGCAGTACTTC.

This clonotype was detected ten times or more. The CDR3 sequence: CASSQSGNEQFF. The DNA for the CDR3 is TGTGCCAGCAGCCAATCCGGCAATGAGCAGTTCTTC. This chain uses TRBV3-1 with TRBJ2-1; no clear D. The CDR3 consists of 12 residues. The V gene's germline CDR1 is LGHDT and CDR2 YNNKEL (reference sequence). The V gene lost 2 bases and the J gene lost 6 bases, with 5 bases spanning the gap.

There are a few counts of this clonotype. V usage is TRBV28 and J usage is TRBJ2-7; D is unresolved. Per germline, CDR1 MDHEN and CDR2 SYDVKM. CDR3 length: 12 amino acids. The V end was cut by 6 bases, the J end by 5 bases, with 11 bases between. The CDR3: CASRLLKNEQYF. Written as DNA, the CDR3 is TGTGCCAGCAGGTTGTTGAAGAACGAGCAGTACTTC.

The chain recombines TRBV6-1 with TRBJ2-4; D may be TRBD2 (6 bases). V gave up 1 base and J gave up 0 bases, with 13 bases separating them. CDR3 length: 17 amino acids. CDR1 and CDR2 from the germline V gene are MNHNS and SASEGT. The CDR3 loop is CASSEGRGQLAKNIQYF. CDR3 coding DNA: TGTGCCAGCAGTGAAGGGAGGGGCCAACTAGCCAAAAACATTCAGTACTTC.

The CDR3 loop reads CASRASVLSNQPQHF. The CDR3 DNA reads as TGTGCCAGCAGAGCCTCTGTTTTAAGCAATCAGCCCCAGCATTTT. This chain links TRBV28 with TRBJ1-5; no clear D gene. The CDR3 is 15 residues long. CDR1 and CDR2 from the germline V gene are MDHEN and SYDVKM. V was trimmed by 6 bases and J by 1 base, leaving 13 bases between them.

This clonotype appeared a few times. The chain uses TRBV20-1 and TRBJ1-5, with D unresolved. Germline V CDR1 and CDR2: DFQATT, SNEGSKA (reference sequence). The CDR3 extends over 15 amino acids. CDR3 nucleotide sequence: TGCATCGGTAGGCCTTTGCACCATAGCAATCAGCCCCAGCATTTT. Protein sequence: CIGRPLHHSNQPQHF.

This clonotype occurred many times. The J gene is TRBJ2-7, the V gene TRBV20-1, with 12 positions matching TRBD2. CDR1 is DFQATT, CDR2 SNEGSKA, per germline (reference sequence). After removal of 5 bases from V and 3 bases from J, the junction contained 5 bases not matched to a gene. This CDR3 is 14 amino acids long. This CDR3 reads CSASSGRASYEQYF. CDR3 sequence (DNA): TGCAGTGCTTCTAGCGGGAGGGCCAGCTACGAGCAGTACTTC.

There are a few counts of this clonotype. The rearrangement uses TRBV7-2 and TRBJ2-1; weak D call: TRBD2 (6 bases). The CDR3 has 16 amino acids. The V gene lost 5 bases and the J gene lost 0 bases, with 14 bases spanning the gap. The V gene's germline CDR1 is SGHTA and CDR2 FQGNSA. Here the CDR3 DNA reads TGTGCCAGCAGCCCCTTACGGGGGAGCTCCTACAATGAGCAGTTCTTC. It encodes CASSPLRGSSYNEQFF.

This clonotype has ten or more counts. The rearrangement links TRBV7-2 to TRBJ2-5, with D possibly matching TRBD1 (6 bases). The CDR3 is made up of 13 amino acids. V was cut by 5 bases and J by 0 bases, with 7 bases left in between. Germline V lookup: CDR1 SGHTA, CDR2 FQGNSA. The CDR3 reads CASSRQDQETQYF. The CDR3 DNA sequence: TGTGCCAGCAGCAGACAGGACCAAGAGACCCAGTACTTC.

The chain carries TRBV5-1 and TRBJ2-1; 10 nucleotides line up with TRBD2. The CDR3 length is 17 residues. Germline V gene data show CDR1 as SGHRS and CDR2 as YFSETQ. J gave up 0 bases and V 1 base, and 4 bases lay outside the gene matches. CDR3: CASSLLGLAISYNEQFF. In DNA form, the CDR3 reads TGCGCCAGCAGCTTGTTGGGACTAGCGATCTCCTACAATGAGCAGTTCTTC.